This T cell receptor beta chain was identified in a study of beta chain features in type 1 diabetes. Study details: No patient-donor differences in age, gender, total cells or subset yield. Study-level points and caveats: TCRB CDR3 length was moderately but significantly reduced in all four CD4+ subsets of Type 1 diabetes patients. Across patients, naive, central memory and Treg TCRB repertoires exhibited apparently greater similarity than was observed across healthy donors.

This clone was seen a handful of times. Its antigen is not known. Sorting of CD4+ naive, central memory, regulatory and stem cell-like memory cells was performed via CD45RO/CCR7/CD25/CD127/CD95/CD27. The entirety of the isolated RNA underwent reverse transcription, so expressed TCRB transcripts were sequenced. Generated by immunoSEQ multiplex PCR, the TCRdb table keeps only in-frame clones and is missing some. The sample shows 500,000 to 700,000 clones, 15% to 18% of them seen only once. Sequenced sample: naive CD4+ T cells from blood. The clonotype comes from a man in his late teens or twenties in good health.

DNA for the CDR3: TGTGCCAGCTCACTAGCGGATACGAACACCGGGGAGCTGTTTTTT. Its translation is CASSLADTNTGELFF. This chain uses TRBV18 with TRBJ2-2; a possible D gene is TRBD2 (6 bases). Deletions cut 4 bases from V and 0 bases from J, with 9 bases between. There are 15 residues in the CDR3. In germline, CDR1 is KGHSH, CDR2 LQKENI.